This T cell receptor beta chain was identified in a study of blood T cell repertoires in COVID-19. V was pared by 5 bases and J by 3 bases, with 7 bases of the junction left unmatched. Germline V gene data show CDR1 as LNHNV and CDR2 as YYDKDF (reference sequence). This CDR3 spans 15 amino acids. Libraries were prepared by immunoSEQ multiplex PCR; TCRdb keeps only in-frame clonotypes and omits some of them. This table holds 350,000 to 400,000 clones, approximately 90% found once. This chain joins TRBV15 and TRBJ1-1, with 9 bases fitting TRBD1. The receptor was derived from a woman between 40 and 55 years old who had been exposed to COVID-19. Sequenced sample: PBMCs or T cells enriched from blood (not recorded which). The CDR3 DNA reads as TGTGCCACCAGCGTTCGACAGGGGGATTACACTGAAGCTTTCTTT. This translates into CATSVRQGDYTEAFF. Supplemented by reference TRBV15 and TRBJ1-1, the full variable domain reads DAMVIQNPRYQVTQFGKPVTLSCSQTLNHNVMYWYQQKSSQAPKLLFHYYDKDFNNEADTPDNFQSRRPNTSFCFLDIRSPGLGDTAMYLCATSVRQGDYTEAFFGQGTRLTVV.